This entry describes one TCR beta chain. Its specificity is unknown. This record belongs to a study of T cells in localized non-small cell lung cancer. CDR3 length equals 10 residues. Germline values: CDR1 MNHNS, CDR2 SASEGT. V was cut by 5 bases and J by 3 bases, with 2 bases left in between. General observations from the study: There was higher T cell clonality in uninvolved adjacent lung than in tumor, and it was highest there. Heterogeneity stays possible, as sequencing covered only one tumor region.

Sequencing was performed with immunoSEQ multiplex PCR; in TCRdb, only in-frame clones are kept and a portion is missing. The top ten clones hold around 6% of a sample with over 25,000 clones, around 90% of them seen once. The sequenced sample was PBMCs, obtained before any cancer treatment. This sequence joins TRBV6-1 and TRBJ2-7, with D hard to call. The receptor comes from a man aged 40-75 years with stage II lung adenocarcinoma. The CDR3 DNA is TGTGCCAGCAGTAACTACGAGCAGTACTTC. It yields the protein CASSNYEQYF.